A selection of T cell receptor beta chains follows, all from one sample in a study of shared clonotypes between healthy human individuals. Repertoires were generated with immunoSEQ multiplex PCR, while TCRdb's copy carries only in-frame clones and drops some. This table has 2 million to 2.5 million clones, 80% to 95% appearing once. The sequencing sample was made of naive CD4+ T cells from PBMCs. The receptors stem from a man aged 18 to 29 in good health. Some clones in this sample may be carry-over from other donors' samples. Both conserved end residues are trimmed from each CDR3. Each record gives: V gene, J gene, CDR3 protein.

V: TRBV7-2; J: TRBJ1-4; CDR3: ASSLARSYNEKLF
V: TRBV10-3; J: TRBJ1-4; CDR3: AIRGQGSGLEKLF
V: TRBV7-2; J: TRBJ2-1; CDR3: ASSGRSGRIGNEQF
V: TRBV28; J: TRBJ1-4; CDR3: ATGQGYEKLF
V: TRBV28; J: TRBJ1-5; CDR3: ASGLGRAGSSNQPQH
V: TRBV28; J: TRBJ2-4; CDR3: ASSLKGAIQY
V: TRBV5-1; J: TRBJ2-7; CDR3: ASIVDPSNDEQY
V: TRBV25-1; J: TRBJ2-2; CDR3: ASTKGAGGGTGELF
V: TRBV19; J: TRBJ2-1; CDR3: ASPMEAGEGFYNEQF
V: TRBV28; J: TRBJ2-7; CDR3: ASTRGGLDEQY
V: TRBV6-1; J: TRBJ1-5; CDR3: ASSEELGKGVYSNQPQH
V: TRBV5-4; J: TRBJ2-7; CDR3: ASSSQGGISYEQY
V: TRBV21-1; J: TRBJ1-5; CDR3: ASSKAWTVDQPQH
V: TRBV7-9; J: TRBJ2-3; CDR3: ASSRLAGTDTQY
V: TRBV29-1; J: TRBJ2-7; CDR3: SVRGSYEQY
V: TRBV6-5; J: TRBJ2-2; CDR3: ASREVTGPGELF
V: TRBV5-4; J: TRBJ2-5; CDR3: ASSDERLSGSMKTQY
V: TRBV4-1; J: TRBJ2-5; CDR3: ASSVPGLAIGETQY
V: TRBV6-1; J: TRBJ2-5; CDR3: ASTRGQGNSETQY
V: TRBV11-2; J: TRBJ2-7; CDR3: ASSLVSGNYEQY
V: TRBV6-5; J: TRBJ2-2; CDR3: ATNSVTGELF
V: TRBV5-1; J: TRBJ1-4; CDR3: ASSLVGREDEKLF
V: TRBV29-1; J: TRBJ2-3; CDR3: SVGTSGTGDTQY
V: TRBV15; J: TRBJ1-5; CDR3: ATSREKGVWHQPQH
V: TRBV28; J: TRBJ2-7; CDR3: ASSLGSGYEQY
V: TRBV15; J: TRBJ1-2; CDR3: ATSSLTGGYGYT
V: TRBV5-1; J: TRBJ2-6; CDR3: ASSTGNSGANVLT
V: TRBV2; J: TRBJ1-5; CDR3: ASSDYSNQPQH
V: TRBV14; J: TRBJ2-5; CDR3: ASPFRGRMYQETQY
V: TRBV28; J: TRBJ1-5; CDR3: ASSPGGGRSQPQH
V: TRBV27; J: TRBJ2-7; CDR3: ASSSAGQKAYEQY
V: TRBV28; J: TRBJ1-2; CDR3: ATDSGGRLYGYT
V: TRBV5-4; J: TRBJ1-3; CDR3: ASSLGRQGRDTSGNTIY
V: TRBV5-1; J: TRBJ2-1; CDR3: ASSLVSGSSYNEQF
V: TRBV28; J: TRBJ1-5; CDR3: ASRASDRDAQPQH
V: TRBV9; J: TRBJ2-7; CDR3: ASSPTVGRTSGLNEQY
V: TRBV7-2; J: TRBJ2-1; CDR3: ASAGGYSYNEQF
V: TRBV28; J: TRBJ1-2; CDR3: ASSFEVGTGYT
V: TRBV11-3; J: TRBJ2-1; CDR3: ASSPRAGGTNEQF
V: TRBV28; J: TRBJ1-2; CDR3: ASSQAPANYGYT
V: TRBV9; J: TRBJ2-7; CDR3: ASSTASGTYEQY
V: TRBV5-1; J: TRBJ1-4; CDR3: ASRMTATNEKLF
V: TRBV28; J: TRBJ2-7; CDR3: ASSFGRGRLSYEQY
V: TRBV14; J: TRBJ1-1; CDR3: ASSRRQGNTEAF
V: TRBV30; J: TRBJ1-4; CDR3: AWSLFDQGDEKLF
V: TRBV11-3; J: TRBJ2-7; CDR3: ASALGNKYEQY
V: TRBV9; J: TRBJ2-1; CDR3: ASSVEQAATYNEQF
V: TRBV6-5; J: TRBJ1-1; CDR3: ASRTRLRTNTEAF
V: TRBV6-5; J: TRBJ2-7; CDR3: ASSYRGVSGEQY
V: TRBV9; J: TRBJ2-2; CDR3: ASSVGLAGGGNTGELF
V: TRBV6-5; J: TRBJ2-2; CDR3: ASGRQANTGELF
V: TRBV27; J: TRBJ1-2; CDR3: ASSFRDLSGYT
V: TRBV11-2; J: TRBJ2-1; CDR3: ASKGIQGARNEQF
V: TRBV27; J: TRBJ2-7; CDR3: ASSLVPYGERYEQY
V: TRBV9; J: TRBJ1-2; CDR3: ASSATGLEGYT
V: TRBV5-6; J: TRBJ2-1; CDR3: ASSFSILAGYNEQF
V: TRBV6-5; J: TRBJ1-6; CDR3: ASSYRDRGSPLH